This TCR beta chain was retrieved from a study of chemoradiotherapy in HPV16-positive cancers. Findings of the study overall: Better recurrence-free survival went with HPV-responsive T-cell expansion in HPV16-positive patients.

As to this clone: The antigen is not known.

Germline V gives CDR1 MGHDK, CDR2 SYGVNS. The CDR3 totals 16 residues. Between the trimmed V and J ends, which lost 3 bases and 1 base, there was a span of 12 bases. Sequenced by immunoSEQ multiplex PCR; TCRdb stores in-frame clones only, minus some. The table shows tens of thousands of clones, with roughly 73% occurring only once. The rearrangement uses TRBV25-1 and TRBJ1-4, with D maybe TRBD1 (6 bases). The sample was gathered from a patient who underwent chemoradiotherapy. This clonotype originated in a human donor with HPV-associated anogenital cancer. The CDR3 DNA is TGTGCCAGCAGTGAGCCTTCGGGACAAACTAATGAAAAACTGTTTTTT. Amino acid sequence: CASSEPSGQTNEKLFF.